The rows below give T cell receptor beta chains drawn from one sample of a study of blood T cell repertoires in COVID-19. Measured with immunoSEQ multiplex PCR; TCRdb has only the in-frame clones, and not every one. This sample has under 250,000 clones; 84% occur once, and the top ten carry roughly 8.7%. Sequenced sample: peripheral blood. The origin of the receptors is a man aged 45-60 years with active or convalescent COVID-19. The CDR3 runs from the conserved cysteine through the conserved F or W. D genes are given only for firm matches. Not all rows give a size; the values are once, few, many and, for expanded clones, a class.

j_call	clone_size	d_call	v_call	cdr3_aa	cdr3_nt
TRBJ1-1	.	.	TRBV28	CASSPSLTMNTEAFF	TGTGCCAGCAGTCCCTCCCTAACCATGAACACTGAAGCTTTCTTT
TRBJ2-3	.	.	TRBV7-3	CASSYRTRTDTQYF	TGTGCCAGCAGCTACCGGACTCGCACAGATACGCAGTATTTT
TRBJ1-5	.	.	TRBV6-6	CASSISVYRVNQPQHF	TGTGCCAGCAGTATATCGGTCTACAGGGTAAATCAGCCCCAGCATTTT
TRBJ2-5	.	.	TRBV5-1	CASSYRQHQETQYF	TGCGCCAGCAGCTACCGACAGCACCAAGAGACCCAGTACTTC
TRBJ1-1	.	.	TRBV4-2	CASSQERGESYEAFF	TGTGCCAGCAGCCAAGAACGGGGTGAGAGTTATGAGGCTTTCTTT
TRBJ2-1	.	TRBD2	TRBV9	CASSVSSGYYNEQFF	TGTGCCAGCAGCGTAAGTAGCGGGTATTACAATGAGCAGTTCTTC
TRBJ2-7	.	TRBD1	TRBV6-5	CASSYRDRDGEQYF	TGTGCCAGCAGTTACCGGGACAGGGATGGCGAGCAGTACTTC
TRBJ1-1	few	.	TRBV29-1	CSVEDQMARAASGVTEAFF	TGCAGCGTTGAAGATCAAATGGCGCGGGCCGCCTCGGGTGTCACTGAAGCTTTCTTT
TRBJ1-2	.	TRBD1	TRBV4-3	CASSQDLQGARYGYTF	TGCGCCAGCAGCCAAGACCTACAGGGGGCGCGCTATGGCTACACCTTC
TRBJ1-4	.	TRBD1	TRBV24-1	CATNLTGERTNEKLFF	TGTGCCACCAACCTAACAGGGGAACGAACTAATGAAAAACTGTTTTTT
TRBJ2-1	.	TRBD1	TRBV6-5	CASSLTGDNEQFF	TGTGCCAGCAGTCTTACAGGGGACAATGAGCAGTTCTTC
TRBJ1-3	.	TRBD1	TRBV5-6	CASSTTGFSGNTIYF	TGTGCCAGCAGCACGACAGGGTTCTCTGGAAACACCATATATTTT
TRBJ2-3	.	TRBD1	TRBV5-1	CASSSGTGDYTDTQYF	TGCGCCAGCAGCTCCGGGACAGGGGATTATACAGATACGCAGTATTTT
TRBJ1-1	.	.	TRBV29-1	CSVGPPGENTEAFF	TGCAGCGTTGGTCCCCCGGGGGAGAACACTGAAGCTTTCTTT
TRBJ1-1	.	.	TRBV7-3	CASSLILNTEAFF	TGTGCCAGCAGCTTAATTCTAAACACTGAAGCTTTCTTT
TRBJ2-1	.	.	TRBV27	CASSRRQLTGDEQFF	TGTGCCAGCAGTAGAAGACAGTTAACTGGTGATGAGCAGTTCTTC
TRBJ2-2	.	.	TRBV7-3	CASSRIGGSNTGELFF	TGTGCCAGCAGCCGCATCGGAGGGAGTAACACCGGGGAGCTGTTTTTT
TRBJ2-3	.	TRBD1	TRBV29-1	CSVGARGLADTQYF	TGCAGCGTTGGGGCCAGGGGGCTTGCGGATACGCAGTATTTT
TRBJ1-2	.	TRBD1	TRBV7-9	CASSRTGGIGNGYTF	TGTGCCAGCAGCCGGACAGGGGGCATTGGGAATGGCTACACCTTC
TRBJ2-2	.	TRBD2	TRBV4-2	CASSLSGGNTGELFF	TGTGCCAGCAGCCTCAGCGGGGGGAACACCGGGGAGCTGTTTTTT
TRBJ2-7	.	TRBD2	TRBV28	CASSPGLAEEQYF	TGTGCCAGCAGTCCAGGACTAGCGGAAGAGCAGTACTTC
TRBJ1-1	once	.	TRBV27	CASSPTGRFTEAFF	TGTGCCAGCAGTCCAACGGGTAGGTTCACTGAAGCTTTCTTT
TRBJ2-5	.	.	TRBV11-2	CASSFGEKETQYF	TGTGCCAGCAGCTTTGGGGAGAAAGAGACCCAGTACTTC
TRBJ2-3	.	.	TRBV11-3	CASSASREDTQYF	TGTGCCAGCAGCGCCAGTCGGGAAGATACGCAGTATTTT
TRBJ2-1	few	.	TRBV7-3	CASSPRRDAAYNEQFF	TGTGCCAGCAGCCCGAGACGGGATGCGGCCTACAATGAGCAGTTCTTC
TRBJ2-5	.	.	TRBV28	CASSLGAGGETQYF	TGTGCCAGCAGTTTGGGGGCCGGGGGGGAGACCCAGTACTTC
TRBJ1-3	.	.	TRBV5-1	CASSLTGSGNTIYF	TGCGCCAGCAGCTTGACAGGGAGTGGAAACACCATATATTTT
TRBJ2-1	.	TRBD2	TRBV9	CASSVSGAYYNEQFF	TGTGCCAGCAGCGTAAGCGGGGCTTACTACAATGAGCAGTTCTTC
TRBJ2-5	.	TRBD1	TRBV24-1	CATSDLGTGQETQYF	TGTGCCACCAGTGATTTGGGGACAGGGCAAGAGACCCAGTACTTC
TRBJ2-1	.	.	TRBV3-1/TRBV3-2	CASSQVTSEQFF	TGTGCCAGCAGCCAAGTTACGAGTGAGCAGTTCTTC
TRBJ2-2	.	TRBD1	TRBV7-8	CAIKLKGAGHGELFF	TGTGCCATCAAACTTAAGGGGGCAGGTCACGGGGAGCTGTTTTTT
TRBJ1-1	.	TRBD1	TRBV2	CASSGGQGGTEAFF	TGTGCCAGCAGTGGAGGACAGGGAGGCACTGAAGCTTTCTTT
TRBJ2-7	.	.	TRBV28	CASSLQIFYEQYF	TGTGCCAGCAGTTTGCAGATATTTTACGAGCAGTACTTC
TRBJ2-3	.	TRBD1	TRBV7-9	CASSRTGEGLTDTQYF	TGTGCCAGCAGCCGTACAGGGGAAGGGCTCACAGATACGCAGTATTTT
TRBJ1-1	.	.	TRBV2	CASRATSVGDFF	TGTGCCAGCAGGGCGACTTCCGTCGGGGATTTCTTT
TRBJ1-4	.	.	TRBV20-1	CSAIREKLFF	TGCAGTGCTATCAGGGAAAAACTGTTTTTT
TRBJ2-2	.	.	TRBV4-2	CASSPRRGGELFF	TGTGCCAGCAGCCCACGAAGGGGCGGGGAGCTGTTTTTT
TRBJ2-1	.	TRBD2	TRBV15	CATRLAGRNEQFF	TGTGCCACCAGGCTAGCGGGGCGCAATGAGCAGTTCTTC
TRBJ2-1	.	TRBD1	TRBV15	CATSRNRDRSYNEQFF	TGTGCCACCAGCCGAAATAGGGACAGGAGCTACAATGAGCAGTTCTTC
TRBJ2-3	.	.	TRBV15	CATSQYGISTDTQYF	TGTGCCACCAGCCAATACGGGATCAGCACAGATACGCAGTATTTT
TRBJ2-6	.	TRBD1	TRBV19	CASSGGQGVTGANVLTF	TGTGCCAGTAGTGGGGGACAGGGGGTGACTGGGGCCAACGTCCTGACTTTC
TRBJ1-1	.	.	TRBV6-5	CASSRQVPNTEAFF	TGTGCCAGCAGTCGACAGGTTCCGAACACTGAAGCTTTCTTT
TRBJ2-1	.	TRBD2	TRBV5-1	CASSLGTSGSYEQFF	TGCGCCAGCAGCTTGGGGACTAGCGGGAGCTATGAGCAGTTCTTC
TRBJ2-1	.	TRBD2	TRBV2	CASSEQRAGGRNEQFF	TGTGCCAGCAGTGAACAGCGAGCGGGAGGGCGCAATGAGCAGTTCTTC
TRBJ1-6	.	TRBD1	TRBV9	CASSVAGGRDSPLHF	TGTGCCAGCAGCGTAGCAGGGGGCAGGGATTCACCCCTCCACTTT
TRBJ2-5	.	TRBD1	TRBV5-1	CASSWGTGQRGETQYF	TGCGCCAGCAGCTGGGGGACAGGGCAGCGAGGAGAGACCCAGTACTTC
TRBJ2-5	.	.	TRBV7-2	CASSPRTARETQYF	TGTGCCAGCAGCCCTCGGACAGCCCGAGAGACCCAGTACTTC
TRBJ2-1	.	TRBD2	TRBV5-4	CASSQTSGRNNEQFF	TGTGCCAGCAGCCAGACTAGCGGGAGAAACAATGAGCAGTTCTTC
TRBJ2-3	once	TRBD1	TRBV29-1	CSGRQGASSDTQYF	TGCAGCGGACGACAGGGGGCCTCCTCAGATACGCAGTATTTT
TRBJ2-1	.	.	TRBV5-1	CASTLGQPSYNEQFF	TGCGCCAGCACCTTAGGACAGCCCTCCTACAATGAGCAGTTCTTC
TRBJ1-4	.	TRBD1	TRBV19	CASTYRGGEKLFF	TGTGCCAGTACTTACAGGGGAGGAGAAAAACTGTTTTTT
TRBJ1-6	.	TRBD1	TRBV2	CASTGQGGLLSPLHF	TGTGCCAGCACCGGACAGGGTGGGCTCCTTTCACCCCTCCACTTT
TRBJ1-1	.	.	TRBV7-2	CASSSQWEGRNTEAFF	TGTGCCAGCAGCTCCCAGTGGGAGGGAAGGAACACTGAAGCTTTCTTT
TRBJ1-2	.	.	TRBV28	CASSLIGSYGYTF	TGTGCCAGCAGTTTGATAGGGAGCTATGGCTACACCTTC
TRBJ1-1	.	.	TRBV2	CASRKDSEAFF	TGTGCCAGCAGGAAAGACAGTGAAGCTTTCTTT
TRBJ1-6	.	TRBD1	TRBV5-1	CASSLGDRDNSPLHF	TGCGCCAGCAGCTTGGGGGACAGGGATAATTCACCCCTCCACTTT
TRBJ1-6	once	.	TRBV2	CASRIRDTNNSPLHF	TGTGCCAGCCGAATCCGGGACACAAATAATTCACCCCTCCACTTT
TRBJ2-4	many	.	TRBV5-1	CASSLAGGAAKNIQYF	TGCGCCAGCAGCTTGGCGGGGGGCGCGGCCAAAAACATTCAGTACTTC